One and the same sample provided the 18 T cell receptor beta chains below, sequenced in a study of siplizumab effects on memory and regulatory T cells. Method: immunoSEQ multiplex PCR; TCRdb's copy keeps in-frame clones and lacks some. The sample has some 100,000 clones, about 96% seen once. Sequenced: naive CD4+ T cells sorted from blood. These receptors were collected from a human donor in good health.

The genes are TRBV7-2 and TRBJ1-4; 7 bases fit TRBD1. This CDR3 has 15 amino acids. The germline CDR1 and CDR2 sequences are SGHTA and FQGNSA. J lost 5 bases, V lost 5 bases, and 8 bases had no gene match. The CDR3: CASSGRTGPNEKLFF. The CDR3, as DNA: TGTGCCAGCAGCGGGCGGACAGGCCCGAATGAAAAACTGTTTTTT.

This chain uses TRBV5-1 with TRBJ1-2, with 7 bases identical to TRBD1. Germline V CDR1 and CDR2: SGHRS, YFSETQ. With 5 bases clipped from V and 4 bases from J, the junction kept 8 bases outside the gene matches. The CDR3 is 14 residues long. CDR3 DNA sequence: TGCGCCAGCAGTACAGGGGCGGAGGGCTATGGCTACACCTTC. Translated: CASSTGAEGYGYTF.

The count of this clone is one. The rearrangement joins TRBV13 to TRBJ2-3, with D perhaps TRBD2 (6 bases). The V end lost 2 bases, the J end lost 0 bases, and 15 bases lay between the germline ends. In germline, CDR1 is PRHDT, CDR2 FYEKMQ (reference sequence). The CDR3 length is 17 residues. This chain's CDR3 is CASSLSRGWSSTDTQYF. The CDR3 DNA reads TGTGCCAGCAGCTTAAGTCGGGGGTGGTCTAGCACAGATACGCAGTATTTT.

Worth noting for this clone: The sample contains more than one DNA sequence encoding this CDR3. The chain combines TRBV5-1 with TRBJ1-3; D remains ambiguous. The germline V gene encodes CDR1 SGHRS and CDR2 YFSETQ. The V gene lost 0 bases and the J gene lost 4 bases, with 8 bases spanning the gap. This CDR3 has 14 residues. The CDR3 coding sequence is TGCGCCAGCAGCTTGGCTGGCAGGGGAAACACCATATATTTT. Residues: CASSLAGRGNTIYF.

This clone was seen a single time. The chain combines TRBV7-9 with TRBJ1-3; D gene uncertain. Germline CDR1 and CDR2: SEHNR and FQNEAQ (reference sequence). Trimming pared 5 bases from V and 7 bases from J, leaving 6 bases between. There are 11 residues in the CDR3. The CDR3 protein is CASSRLNTIYF. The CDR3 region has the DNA TGTGCCAGCAGCCGTCTCAACACCATATATTTT.

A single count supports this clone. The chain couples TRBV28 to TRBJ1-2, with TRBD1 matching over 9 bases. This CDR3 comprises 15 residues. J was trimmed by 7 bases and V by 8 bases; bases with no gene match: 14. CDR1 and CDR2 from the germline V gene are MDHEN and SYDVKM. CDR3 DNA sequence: TGTGCCAGCGTGAGCACAGGGGGCGCATCTCTTGGCTACACCTTC. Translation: CASVSTGGASLGYTF.

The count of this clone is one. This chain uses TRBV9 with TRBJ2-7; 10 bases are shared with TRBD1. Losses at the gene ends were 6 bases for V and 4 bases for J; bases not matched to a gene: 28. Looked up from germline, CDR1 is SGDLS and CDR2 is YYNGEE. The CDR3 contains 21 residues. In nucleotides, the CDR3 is TGTGCCAGCACCGCTCTTGAGTGCCAGCAGCGTCCGGGACAGGGGTCTTACGAGCAGTACTTC. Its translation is CASTALECQQRPGQGSYEQYF.

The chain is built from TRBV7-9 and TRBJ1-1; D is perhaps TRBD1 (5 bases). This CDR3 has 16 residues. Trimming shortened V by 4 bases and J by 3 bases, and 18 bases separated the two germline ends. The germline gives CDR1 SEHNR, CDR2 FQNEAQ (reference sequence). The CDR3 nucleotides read TGTGCCAGCAGCTACCCCCAGGGAGGGTGGGACACTGAAGCTTTCTTT. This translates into CASSYPQGGWDTEAFF.

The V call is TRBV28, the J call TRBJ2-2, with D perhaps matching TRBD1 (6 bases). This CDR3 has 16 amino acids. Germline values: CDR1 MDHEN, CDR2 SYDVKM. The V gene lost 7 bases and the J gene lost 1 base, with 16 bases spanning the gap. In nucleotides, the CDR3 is TGTGCCAGCACCCTTTCCGGGACACAGAACACCGGGGAGCTGTTTTTT. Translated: CASTLSGTQNTGELFF.

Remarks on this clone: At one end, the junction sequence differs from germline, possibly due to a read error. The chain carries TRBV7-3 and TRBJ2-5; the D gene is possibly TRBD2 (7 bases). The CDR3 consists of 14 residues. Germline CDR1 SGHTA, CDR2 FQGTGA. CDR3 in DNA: TGTGCCAGCAGCCCAATGGGGGGGCAGTATCACCAGCACTTC. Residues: CASSPMGGQYHQHF.

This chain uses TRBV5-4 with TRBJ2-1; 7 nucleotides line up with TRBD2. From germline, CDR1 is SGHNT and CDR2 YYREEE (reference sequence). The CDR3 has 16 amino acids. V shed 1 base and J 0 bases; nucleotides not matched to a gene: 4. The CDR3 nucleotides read TGTGCCAGCAGCTTGCCGCGGGGGAGCTCCTACAATGAGCAGTTCTTC. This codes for CASSLPRGSSYNEQFF.

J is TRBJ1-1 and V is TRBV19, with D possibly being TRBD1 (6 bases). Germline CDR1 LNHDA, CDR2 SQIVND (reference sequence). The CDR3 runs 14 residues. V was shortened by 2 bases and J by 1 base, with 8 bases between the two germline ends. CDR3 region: CASSITGSNTEAFF. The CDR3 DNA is TGTGCCAGTAGTATAACAGGGTCGAACACTGAAGCTTTCTTT.

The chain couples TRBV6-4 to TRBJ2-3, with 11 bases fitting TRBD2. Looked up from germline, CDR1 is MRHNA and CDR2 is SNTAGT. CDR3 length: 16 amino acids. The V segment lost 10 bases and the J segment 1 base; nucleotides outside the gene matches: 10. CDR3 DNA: TGTGCCAACAACAACCGACTAGCGGGGCGCACAGATACGCAGTATTTT. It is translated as CANNNRLAGRTDTQYF.

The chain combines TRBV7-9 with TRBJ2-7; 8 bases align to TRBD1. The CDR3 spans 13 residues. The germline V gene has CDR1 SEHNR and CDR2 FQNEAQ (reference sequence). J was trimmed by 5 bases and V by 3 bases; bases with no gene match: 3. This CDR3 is CASSLDRVNEQYF. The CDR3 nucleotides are TGTGCCAGCAGCTTGGACAGGGTCAACGAGCAGTACTTC.

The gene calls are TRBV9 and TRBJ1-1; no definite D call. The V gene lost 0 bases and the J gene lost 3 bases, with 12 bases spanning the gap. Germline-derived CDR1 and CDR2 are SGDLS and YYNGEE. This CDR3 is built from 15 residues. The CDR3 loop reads CASSVAPLGDTEAFF. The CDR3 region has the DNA TGTGCCAGCAGCGTAGCGCCTCTCGGGGACACTGAAGCTTTCTTT.

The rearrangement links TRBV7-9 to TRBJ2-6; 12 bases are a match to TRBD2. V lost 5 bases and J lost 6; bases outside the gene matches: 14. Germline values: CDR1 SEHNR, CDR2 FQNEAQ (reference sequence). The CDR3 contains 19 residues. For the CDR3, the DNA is TGTGCCAGCAGCCAAACTAGACTAGCGGGGGTCTTGAAGGCCAACGTCCTGACTTTC. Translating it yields CASSQTRLAGVLKANVLTF.

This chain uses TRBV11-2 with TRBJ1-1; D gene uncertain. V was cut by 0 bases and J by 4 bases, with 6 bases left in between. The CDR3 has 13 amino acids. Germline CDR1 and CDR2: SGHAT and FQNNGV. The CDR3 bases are TGTGCCAGCAGCTTAGAACGTACCACTGAAGCTTTCTTT. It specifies CASSLERTTEAFF.

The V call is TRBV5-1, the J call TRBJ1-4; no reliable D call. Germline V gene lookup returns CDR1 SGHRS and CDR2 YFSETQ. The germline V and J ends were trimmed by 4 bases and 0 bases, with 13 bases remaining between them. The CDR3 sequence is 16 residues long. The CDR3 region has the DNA TGCGCCAGCAGCGTCGGACGGGATGCAACTAATGAAAAACTGTTTTTT. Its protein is CASSVGRDATNEKLFF.